What follows is one T cell receptor (beta chain) and its context. The antigen remains unidentified. This sample was included in a study of tumor and adjacent non-tumor tissue in lung cancer. Study summary: Histology: 12 adenocarcinoma, a couple of squamous cell carcinoma, 1 small cell lung cancer.

Between the trimmed V and J ends, which lost 3 bases and 0 bases, there was a span of 15 bases. This CDR3 region has 17 residues. The germline CDR1 and CDR2 sequences are SEHNR and FQNEAQ (reference sequence). The template was RNA from unsorted bulk tissue. More than 3 cm separated this lung sample from the edge of the tumor. Chemotherapy-naive patients with new lung cancer underwent thoracic surgery in China, August–November 2014. Regarding the study as a whole: Significantly higher TCR diversity was found in tumor than normal lung.

A modified ARM-PCR protocol with three rounds of nested PCR amplified TCRbeta. Each CDR3 protein is one row after TCRdb ran MiXCR on the multiplex PCR reads. Of about 98,000 distinct CDR3 sequences listed, 80% are singletons. The sequence was obtained from a man in his 60s with small cell lung cancer. Sequencing was performed on distant non-tumor lung tissue. The chain links TRBV7-9 to TRBJ2-1, with D perhaps TRBD2 (6 bases). CDR3 sequence reads: CASSFSGSPSSYNEQFF. DNA for the CDR3: TGTGCCAGCAGCTTTTCCGGGAGTCCGAGCTCCTACAATGAGCAGTTCTTC.